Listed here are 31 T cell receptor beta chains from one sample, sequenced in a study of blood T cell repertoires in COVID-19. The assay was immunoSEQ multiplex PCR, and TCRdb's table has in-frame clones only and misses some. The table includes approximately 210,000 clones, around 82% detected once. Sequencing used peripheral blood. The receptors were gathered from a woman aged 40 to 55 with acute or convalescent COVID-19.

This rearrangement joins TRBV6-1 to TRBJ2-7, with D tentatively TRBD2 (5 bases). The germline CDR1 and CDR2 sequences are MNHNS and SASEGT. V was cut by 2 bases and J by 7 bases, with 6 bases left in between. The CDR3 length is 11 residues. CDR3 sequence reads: CASSERREQYF. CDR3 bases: TGTGCCAGCAGTGAACGGAGGGAGCAGTACTTC.

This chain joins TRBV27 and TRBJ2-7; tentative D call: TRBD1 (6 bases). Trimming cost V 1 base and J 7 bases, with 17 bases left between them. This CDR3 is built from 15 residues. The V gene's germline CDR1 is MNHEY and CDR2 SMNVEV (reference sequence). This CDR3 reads CASSLLAGAAKEQYF. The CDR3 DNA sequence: TGTGCCAGCAGTTTATTGGCAGGGGCCGCAAAGGAGCAGTACTTC.

The CDR3: CASSTKRETDTQYF. In nucleotides, the CDR3 is TGTGCCAGCAGCACGAAGCGGGAAACAGATACGCAGTATTTT. This sequence joins TRBV7-8 and TRBJ2-3, with TRBD2 identical over 7 bases. J lost 3 bases, V lost 5 bases, and 5 bases had no gene match. The CDR3 has 14 residues. The germline V gene encodes CDR1 SGHVS and CDR2 FQNEAQ.

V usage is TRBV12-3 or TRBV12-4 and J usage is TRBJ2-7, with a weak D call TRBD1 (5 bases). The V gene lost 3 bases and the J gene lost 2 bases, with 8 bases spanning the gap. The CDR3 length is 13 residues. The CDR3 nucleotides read TGTGCCAGCAGTTTTAGGGGCGCCTACGAGCAGTACTTC. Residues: CASSFRGAYEQYF.

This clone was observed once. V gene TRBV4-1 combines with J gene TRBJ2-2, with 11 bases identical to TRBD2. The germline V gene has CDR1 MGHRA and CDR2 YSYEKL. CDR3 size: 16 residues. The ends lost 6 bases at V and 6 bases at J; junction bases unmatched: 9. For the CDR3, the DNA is TGCGCCAGCAGTCCGACTAGCGGGATGGGCGCCGGGGAGCTGTTTTTT. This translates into CASSPTSGMGAGELFF.

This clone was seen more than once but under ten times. CDR3 nucleotides: TGTGCCAGCAGCCAAGGTCCGGGGGATTCACCCCTCCACTTT. Translated, it gives CASSQGPGDSPLHF. The chain links TRBV7-9 to TRBJ1-6; possible D gene TRBD1, 5 bases. Germline V gene sequence: CDR1 SEHNR, CDR2 FQNEAQ (reference sequence). The CDR3 sequence is 14 residues long. Trimming pared 5 bases from V and 8 bases from J, leaving 13 bases between.

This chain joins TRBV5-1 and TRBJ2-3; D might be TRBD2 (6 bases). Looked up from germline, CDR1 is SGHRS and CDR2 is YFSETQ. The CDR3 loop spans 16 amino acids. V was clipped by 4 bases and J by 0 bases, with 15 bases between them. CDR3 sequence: CASSGGTATSTDTQYF. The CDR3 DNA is TGCGCCAGCAGCGGGGGGACGGCAACTAGCACAGATACGCAGTATTTT.

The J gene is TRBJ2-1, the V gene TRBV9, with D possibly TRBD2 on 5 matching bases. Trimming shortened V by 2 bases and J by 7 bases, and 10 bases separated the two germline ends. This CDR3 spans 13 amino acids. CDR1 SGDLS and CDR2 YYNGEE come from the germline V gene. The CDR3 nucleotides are TGTGCCAGCAGCGTGGACGAGGGAAATGAGCAGTTCTTC. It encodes CASSVDEGNEQFF.

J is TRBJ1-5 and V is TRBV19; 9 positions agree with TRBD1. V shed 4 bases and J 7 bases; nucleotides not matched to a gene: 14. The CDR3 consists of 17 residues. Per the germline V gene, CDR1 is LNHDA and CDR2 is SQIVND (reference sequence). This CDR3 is CASSTGTGLGSGQPQHF. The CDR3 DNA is TGTGCCAGTAGTACCGGGACAGGGCTAGGGTCTGGGCAGCCCCAGCATTTT.

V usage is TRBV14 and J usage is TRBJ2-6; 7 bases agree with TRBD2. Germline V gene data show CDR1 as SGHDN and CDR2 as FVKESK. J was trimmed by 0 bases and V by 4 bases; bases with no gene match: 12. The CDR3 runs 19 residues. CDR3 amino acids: CASSPRGGARHSGANVLTF. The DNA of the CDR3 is TGTGCCAGCAGCCCGCGGGGAGGGGCGCGGCACTCTGGGGCCAACGTCCTGACTTTC.

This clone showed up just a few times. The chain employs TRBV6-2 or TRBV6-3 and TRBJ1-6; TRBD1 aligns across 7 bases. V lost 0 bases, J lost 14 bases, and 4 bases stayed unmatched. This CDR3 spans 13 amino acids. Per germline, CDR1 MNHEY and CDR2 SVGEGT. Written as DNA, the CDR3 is TGTGCCAGCAGTTACTCGACAGGGAAGACCCTCCACTTT. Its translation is CASSYSTGKTLHF.

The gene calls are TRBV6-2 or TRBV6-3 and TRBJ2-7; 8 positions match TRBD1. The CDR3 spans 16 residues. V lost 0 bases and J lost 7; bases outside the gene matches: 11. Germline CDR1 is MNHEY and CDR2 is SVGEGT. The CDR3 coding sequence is TGTGCCAGCAGTTACTCCCCCGGGACAGGAGGAGGGGAGCAGTACTTC. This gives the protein CASSYSPGTGGGEQYF.

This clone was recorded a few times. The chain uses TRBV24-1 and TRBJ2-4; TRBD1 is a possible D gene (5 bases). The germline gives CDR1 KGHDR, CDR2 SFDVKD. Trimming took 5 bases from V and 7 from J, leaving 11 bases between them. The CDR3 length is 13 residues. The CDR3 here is CATSGQGMNIQYF. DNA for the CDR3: TGTGCCACCAGTGGTCAGGGAATGAACATTCAGTACTTC.

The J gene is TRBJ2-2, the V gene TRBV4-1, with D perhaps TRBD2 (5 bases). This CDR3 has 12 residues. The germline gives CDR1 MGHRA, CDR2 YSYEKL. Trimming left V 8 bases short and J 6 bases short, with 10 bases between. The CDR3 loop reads CASGLSAGELFF. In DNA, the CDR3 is TGCGCCAGCGGACTCAGCGCCGGGGAGCTGTTTTTT.

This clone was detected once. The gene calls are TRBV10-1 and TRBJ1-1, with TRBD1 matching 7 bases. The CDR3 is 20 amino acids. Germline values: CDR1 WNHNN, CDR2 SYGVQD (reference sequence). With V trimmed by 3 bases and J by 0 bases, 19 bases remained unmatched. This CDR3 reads CASSEVRGPLFLHLNTEAFF. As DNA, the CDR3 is TGCGCCAGCAGTGAAGTAAGGGGGCCACTCTTTCTCCACCTGAACACTGAAGCTTTCTTT.

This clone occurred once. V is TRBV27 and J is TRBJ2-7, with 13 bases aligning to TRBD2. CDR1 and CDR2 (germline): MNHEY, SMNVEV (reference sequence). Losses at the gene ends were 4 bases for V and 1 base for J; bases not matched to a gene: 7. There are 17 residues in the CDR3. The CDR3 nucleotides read TGTGCCAGCAGTTCTCGGACTAGCGGGAGATCATCCTACGAGCAGTACTTC. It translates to CASSSRTSGRSSYEQYF.

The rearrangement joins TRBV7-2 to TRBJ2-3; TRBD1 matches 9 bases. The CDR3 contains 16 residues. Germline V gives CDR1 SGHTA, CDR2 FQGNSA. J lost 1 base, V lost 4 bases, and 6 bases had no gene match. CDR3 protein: CASSSGQGAGTDTQYF. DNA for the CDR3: TGTGCCAGCAGCTCGGGACAGGGTGCGGGCACAGATACGCAGTATTTT.

Here the CDR3 reads CSVSPGDGYEQYF. CDR3 coding DNA: TGCAGCGTTAGTCCCGGGGATGGCTACGAGCAGTACTTC. The V call is TRBV29-1, the J call TRBJ2-7; D is perhaps TRBD2 (5 bases). The V end was cut by 5 bases, the J end by 3 bases, with 14 bases between. Germline V gene lookup returns CDR1 SQVTM and CDR2 ANQGSEA. This CDR3 spans 13 amino acids.

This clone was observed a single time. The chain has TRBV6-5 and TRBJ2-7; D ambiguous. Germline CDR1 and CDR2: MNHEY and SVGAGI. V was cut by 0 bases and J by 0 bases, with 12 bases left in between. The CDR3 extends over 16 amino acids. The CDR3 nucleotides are TGTGCCAGCAGTTACTCGAGGCCCTCCAGCTCCTACGAGCAGTACTTC. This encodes CASSYSRPSSSYEQYF.

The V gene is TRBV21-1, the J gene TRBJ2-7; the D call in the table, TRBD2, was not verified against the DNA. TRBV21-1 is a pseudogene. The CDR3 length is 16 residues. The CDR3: CASSKKLTGRAYEQYF. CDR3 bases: TGTGCCAGCAGCAAAAAATTGACGGGTCGTGCCTACGAGCAGTACTTC.

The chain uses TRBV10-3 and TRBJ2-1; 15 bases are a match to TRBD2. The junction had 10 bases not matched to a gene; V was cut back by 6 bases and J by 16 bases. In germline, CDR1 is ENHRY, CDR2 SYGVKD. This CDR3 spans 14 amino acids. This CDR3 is CAISPRTSGGEAFF. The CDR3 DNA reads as TGTGCCATCAGCCCGAGGACTAGCGGGGGGGAAGCTTTCTTC.

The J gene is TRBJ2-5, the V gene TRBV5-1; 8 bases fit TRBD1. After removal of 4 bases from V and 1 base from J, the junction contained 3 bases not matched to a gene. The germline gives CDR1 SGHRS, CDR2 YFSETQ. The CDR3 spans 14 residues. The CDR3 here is CASSLQGAQETQYF. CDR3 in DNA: TGCGCCAGCAGCCTGCAGGGGGCCCAAGAGACCCAGTACTTC.

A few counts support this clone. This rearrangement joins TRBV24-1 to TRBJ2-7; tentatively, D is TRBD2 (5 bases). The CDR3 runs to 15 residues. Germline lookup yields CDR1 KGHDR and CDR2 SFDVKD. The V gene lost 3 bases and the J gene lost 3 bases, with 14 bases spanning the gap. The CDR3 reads CATSDPMVGGYEQYF. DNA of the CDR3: TGTGCCACCAGTGATCCCATGGTCGGAGGCTACGAGCAGTACTTC.

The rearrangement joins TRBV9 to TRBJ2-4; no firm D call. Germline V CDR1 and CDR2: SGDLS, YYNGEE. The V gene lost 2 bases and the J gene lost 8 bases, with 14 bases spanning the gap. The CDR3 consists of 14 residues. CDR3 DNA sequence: TGTGCCAGCAGCGTTGGTCAGGCAGAAGACATTCAGTACTTC. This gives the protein CASSVGQAEDIQYF.

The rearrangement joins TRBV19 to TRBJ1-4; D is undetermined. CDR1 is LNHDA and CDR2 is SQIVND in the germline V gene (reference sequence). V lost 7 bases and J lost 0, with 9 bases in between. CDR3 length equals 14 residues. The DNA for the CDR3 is TGTGCCAGTAAGGAGAGATCAACTAATGAAAAACTGTTTTTT. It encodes CASKERSTNEKLFF.

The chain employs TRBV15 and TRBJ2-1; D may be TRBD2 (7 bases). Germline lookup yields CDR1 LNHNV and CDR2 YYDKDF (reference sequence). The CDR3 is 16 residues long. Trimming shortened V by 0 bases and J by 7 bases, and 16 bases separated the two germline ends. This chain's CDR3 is CATSREMGGAFNEQFF. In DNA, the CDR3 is TGTGCCACCAGCAGAGAAATGGGGGGGGCCTTTAATGAGCAGTTCTTC.

The CDR3 DNA is TGTGCCAGCAGTTCGGGACAGCCCAATCAGCCCCAGCATTTT. It is translated as CASSSGQPNQPQHF. The chain uses TRBV27 and TRBJ1-5; 7 nucleotides agree with TRBD1. Germline trimming cut 4 bases from V and 3 bases from J; bases unmatched to any gene: 3. This CDR3 is 14 amino acids long. The germline V gene encodes CDR1 MNHEY and CDR2 SMNVEV (reference sequence).

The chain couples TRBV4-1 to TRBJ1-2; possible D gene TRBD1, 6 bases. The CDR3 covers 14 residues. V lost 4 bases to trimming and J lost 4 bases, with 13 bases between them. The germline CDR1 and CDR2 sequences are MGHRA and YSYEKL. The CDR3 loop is CASSPPGQLYGYTF. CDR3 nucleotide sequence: TGCGCCAGCAGCCCCCCCGGACAGCTCTATGGCTACACCTTC.

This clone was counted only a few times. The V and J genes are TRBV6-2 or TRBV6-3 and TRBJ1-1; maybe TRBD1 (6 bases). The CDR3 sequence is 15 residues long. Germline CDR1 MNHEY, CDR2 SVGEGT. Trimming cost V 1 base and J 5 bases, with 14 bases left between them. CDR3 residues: CASSYLTGSGTEAFF. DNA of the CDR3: TGTGCCAGCAGTTACTTAACAGGGTCAGGAACTGAAGCTTTCTTT.

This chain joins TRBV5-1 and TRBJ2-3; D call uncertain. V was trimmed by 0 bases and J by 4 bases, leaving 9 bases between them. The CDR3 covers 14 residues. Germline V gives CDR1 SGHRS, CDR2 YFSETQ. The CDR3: CASSLGAVSDTQYF. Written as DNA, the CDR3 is TGCGCCAGCAGCTTGGGGGCCGTGTCAGATACGCAGTATTTT.

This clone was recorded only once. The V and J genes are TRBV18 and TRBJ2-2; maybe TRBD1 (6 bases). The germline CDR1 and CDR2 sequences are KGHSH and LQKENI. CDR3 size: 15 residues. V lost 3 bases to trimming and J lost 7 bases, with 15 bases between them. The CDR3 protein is CASSPDRLGNGELFF. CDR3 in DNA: TGTGCCAGCTCACCTGACAGGTTGGGAAACGGGGAGCTGTTTTTT.